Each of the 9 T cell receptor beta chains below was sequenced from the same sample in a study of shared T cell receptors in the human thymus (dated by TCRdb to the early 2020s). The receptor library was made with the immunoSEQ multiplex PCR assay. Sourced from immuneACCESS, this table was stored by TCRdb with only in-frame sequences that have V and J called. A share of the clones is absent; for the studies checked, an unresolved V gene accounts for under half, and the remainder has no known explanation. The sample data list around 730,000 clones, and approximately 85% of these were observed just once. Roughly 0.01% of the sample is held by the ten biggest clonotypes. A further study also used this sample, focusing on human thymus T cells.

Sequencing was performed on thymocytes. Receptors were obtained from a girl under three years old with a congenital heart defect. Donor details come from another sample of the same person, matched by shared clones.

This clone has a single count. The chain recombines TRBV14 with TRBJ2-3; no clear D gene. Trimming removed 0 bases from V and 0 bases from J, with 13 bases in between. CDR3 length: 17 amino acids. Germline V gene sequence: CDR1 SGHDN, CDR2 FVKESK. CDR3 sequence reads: CASSQELWQKSTDTQYF. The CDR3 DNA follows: TGTGCCAGCAGCCAAGAATTGTGGCAAAAGAGCACAGATACGCAGTATTTT.

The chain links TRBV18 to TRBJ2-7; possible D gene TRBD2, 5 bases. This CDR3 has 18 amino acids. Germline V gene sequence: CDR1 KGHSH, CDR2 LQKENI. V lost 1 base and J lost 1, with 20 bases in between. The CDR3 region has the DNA TGTGCCAGCTCACCACATCGGGGTCCGAGACCGAATTCCTACGAGCAGTACTTC. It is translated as CASSPHRGPRPNSYEQYF.

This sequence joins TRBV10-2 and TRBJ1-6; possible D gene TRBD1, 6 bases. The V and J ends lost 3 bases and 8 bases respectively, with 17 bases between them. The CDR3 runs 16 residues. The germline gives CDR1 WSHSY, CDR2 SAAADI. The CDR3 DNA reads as TGCGCCAGCAGTGACGGCAGGCTTGAGGGGGATTCACCCCTCCACTTT. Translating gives CASSDGRLEGDSPLHF.

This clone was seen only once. CDR3 amino acids: CASIGEGLSNQPQHF. CDR3 sequence (DNA): TGTGCCAGTATTGGGGAGGGCCTTAGCAATCAGCCCCAGCATTTT. The chain is built from TRBV19 and TRBJ1-5; D not certain. Per the germline V gene, CDR1 is LNHDA and CDR2 is SQIVND (reference sequence). With 7 bases removed from V and 0 bases from J, the gap between germline ends came to 13 bases. The CDR3 loop spans 15 amino acids. The variable domain in full, with the rest retrieved from reference TRBV19 and TRBJ1-5, is DGGITQSPKYLFRKEGQNVTLSCEQNLNHDAMYWYRQDPGQGLRLIYYSQIVNDFQKGDIAEGYSVSREKKESFPLTVTSAQKNPTAFYLCASIGEGLSNQPQHFGDGTRLSIL.

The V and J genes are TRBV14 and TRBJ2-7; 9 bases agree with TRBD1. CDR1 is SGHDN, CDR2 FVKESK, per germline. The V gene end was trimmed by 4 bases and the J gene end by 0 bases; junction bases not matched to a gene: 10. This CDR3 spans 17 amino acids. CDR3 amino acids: CASSLPNRDRVSYEQYF. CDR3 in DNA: TGTGCCAGCAGCCTTCCTAACCGGGACAGGGTCTCCTACGAGCAGTACTTC. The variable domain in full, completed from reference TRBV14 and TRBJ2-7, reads EAGVTQFPSHSVIEKGQTVTLRCDPISGHDNLYWYRRVMGKEIKFLLHFVKESKQDESGMPNNRFLAERTGGTYSTLKVQPAELEDSGVYFCASSLPNRDRVSYEQYFGPGTRLTVT.

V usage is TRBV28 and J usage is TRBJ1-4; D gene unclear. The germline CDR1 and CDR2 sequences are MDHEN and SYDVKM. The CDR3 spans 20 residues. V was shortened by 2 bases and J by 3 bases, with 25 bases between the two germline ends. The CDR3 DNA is TGTGCCAGCAGTTTACCTCGTTCGAACTTCCGGAGGGTCGCTAATGAAAAACTGTTTTTT. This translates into CASSLPRSNFRRVANEKLFF. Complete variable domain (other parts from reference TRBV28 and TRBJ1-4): DVKVTQSSRYLVKRTGEKVFLECVQDMDHENMFWYRQDPGLGLRLIYFSYDVKMKEKGDIPEGYSVSREKKERFSLILESASTNQTSMYLCASSLPRSNFRRVANEKLFFGSGTQLSVL.

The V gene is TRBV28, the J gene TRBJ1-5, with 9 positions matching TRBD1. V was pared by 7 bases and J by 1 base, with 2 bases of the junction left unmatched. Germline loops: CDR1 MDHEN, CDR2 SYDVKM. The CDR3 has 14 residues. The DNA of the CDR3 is TGTGCCAGCAAGGGGACAGGGAGCAATCAGCCCCAGCATTTT. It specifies CASKGTGSNQPQHF. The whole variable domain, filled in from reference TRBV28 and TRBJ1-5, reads DVKVTQSSRYLVKRTGEKVFLECVQDMDHENMFWYRQDPGLGLRLIYFSYDVKMKEKGDIPEGYSVSREKKERFSLILESASTNQTSMYLCASKGTGSNQPQHFGDGTRLSIL.

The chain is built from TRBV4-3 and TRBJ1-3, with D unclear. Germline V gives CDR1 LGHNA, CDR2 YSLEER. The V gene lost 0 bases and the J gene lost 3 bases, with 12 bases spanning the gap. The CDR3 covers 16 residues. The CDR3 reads CASSQDAWAVGNTIYF. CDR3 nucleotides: TGCGCCAGCAGCCAAGACGCCTGGGCCGTTGGAAACACCATATATTTT.

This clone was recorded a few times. This CDR3 reads CASRPNGQGQGYTF. As DNA, the CDR3 is TGCGCCAGCAGACCTAACGGACAGGGTCAGGGCTACACCTTC. The V gene is TRBV5-1, the J gene TRBJ1-2; TRBD1 agrees at 8 bases. The CDR3 has 14 residues. The V and J ends lost 5 bases and 8 bases, in that order; junction bases with no gene match: 11. Germline-derived CDR1 and CDR2 are SGHRS and YFSETQ.